The TCR beta chain under discussion was sequenced for a study of spatial heterogeneity in lung cancer. Study at large: Bulk RNA-seq from matched material yielded a T cell module score that correlated strongly with TCR transcript counts in tumor regions.

TCRdb fed the 5' RACE reads into MiXCR, producing one record per CDR3 protein. The data contain some 96,000 distinct CDR3 sequences, 4.4% of them singletons. This clonotype came up many times. The antigen is unknown. Germline CDR1 SEHNR, CDR2 FQNEAQ (reference sequence). Trimming took 2 bases from V and 0 from J, leaving 7 bases between them. This CDR3 has 15 residues. Findings and limits, study-wide: For expanded intratumoral alpha and beta TCRs, counts tracked tumor mutation counts.

Time point noted: sample taken at primary tumor resection. The sequenced material consisted of unsorted whole RNA from tumor, nontumor lung or frozen PBMC. Material: lung tumor tissue, obtained at surgery. The chain links TRBV7-9 to TRBJ1-4; D not resolved. The receptor was derived from a male donor with early-stage non-small cell lung cancer. CDR3 sequence: CASSLWGATNEKLFF. Here the CDR3 DNA reads TGTGCCAGCAGCTTATGGGGAGCAACTAATGAAAAACTGTTTTTT.